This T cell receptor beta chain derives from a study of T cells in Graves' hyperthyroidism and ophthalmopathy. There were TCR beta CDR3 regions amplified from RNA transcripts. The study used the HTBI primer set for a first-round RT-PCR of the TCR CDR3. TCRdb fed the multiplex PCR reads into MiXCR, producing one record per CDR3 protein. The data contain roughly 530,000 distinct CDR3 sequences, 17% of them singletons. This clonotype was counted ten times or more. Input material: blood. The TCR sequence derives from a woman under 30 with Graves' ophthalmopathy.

The CDR3 region has the DNA TGTGCCAGCAGCTTGCGGACTAGCGGGAGCGAGACCCAGTACTTC. Translation gives CASSLRTSGSETQYF. This sequence joins TRBV5-6 and TRBJ2-5, with 13 bases that match TRBD2. The CDR3 loop spans 15 amino acids. Germline V gives CDR1 SGHDT, CDR2 YYEEEE. Trimming at V came to 1 base and at J to 5 bases, leaving 2 bases not matched to a gene.